These T cell receptor beta chains were read from a single sample in a study of blood T cell repertoires in COVID-19. Profiling relied on immunoSEQ multiplex PCR, and the TCRdb table lists in-frame clones only, not all of them. The data show 250,000 or so clones, with around 93% seen just once and more than 1% held by the top ten. Material for sequencing was PBMCs or T cells enriched from blood (not recorded which). The receptors were gathered from a human donor in a cohort exposed to, infected with or recovered from COVID-19 (not recorded which). The donor label of this sample is uncertain. Both conserved end residues are part of each CDR3. Fields, in order: V gene, CDR3 length, D gene, J gene, CDR3 protein, CDR3 DNA. D genes are given only for firm matches.

V gene: TRBV24-1; CDR3 length: 15; D gene: TRBD1; J gene: TRBJ1-1; CDR3 protein: CATSDSDRANTEAFF; CDR3 DNA: TGTGCCACCAGTGACTCGGACAGGGCGAACACTGAAGCTTTCTTT
V gene: TRBV21-1; CDR3 length: 17; D gene: -; J gene: TRBJ2-2; CDR3 protein: CASSPQGGGRGTGELFF; CDR3 DNA: TGTGCCAGCAGCCCCCAGGGCGGGGGACGGGGGACCGGGGAGCTGTTTTTT
V gene: TRBV7-3; CDR3 length: 15; D gene: TRBD1; J gene: TRBJ2-1; CDR3 protein: CASSSGQGVVDEQFF; CDR3 DNA: TGTGCCAGCAGCTCTGGACAGGGGGTAGTCGATGAGCAGTTCTTC
V gene: TRBV7-9; CDR3 length: 15; D gene: TRBD1; J gene: TRBJ1-2; CDR3 protein: CASSFQGAGDYGYTF; CDR3 DNA: TGTGCCAGCAGCTTTCAGGGGGCTGGGGACTATGGCTACACCTTC
V gene: TRBV28; CDR3 length: 20; D gene: -; J gene: TRBJ1-1; CDR3 protein: CASSLHSPFRQPTKNTEAFF; CDR3 DNA: TGTGCCAGCAGTTTACACTCTCCATTCAGACAGCCAACGAAGAACACTGAAGCTTTCTTT
V gene: TRBV5-4; CDR3 length: 14; D gene: -; J gene: TRBJ2-7; CDR3 protein: CASRPNRSSYEQYF; CDR3 DNA: TGTGCCAGCAGACCAAACAGGAGCTCCTACGAGCAGTACTTC
V gene: TRBV4-1; CDR3 length: 16; D gene: TRBD1; J gene: TRBJ1-2; CDR3 protein: CASSQPGQGSNYGYTF; CDR3 DNA: TGCGCCAGCAGCCAACCAGGACAGGGAAGTAACTATGGCTACACCTTC
V gene: TRBV24-1; CDR3 length: 17; D gene: TRBD1; J gene: TRBJ2-3; CDR3 protein: CATSDSRQGVSTDTQYF; CDR3 DNA: TGTGCCACCAGTGATTCTCGACAGGGTGTAAGCACAGATACGCAGTATTTT
V gene: TRBV27; CDR3 length: 14; D gene: -; J gene: TRBJ1-1; CDR3 protein: CASSLTGLNTEAFF; CDR3 DNA: TGTGCCAGCAGCTTGACAGGTCTGAACACTGAAGCTTTCTTT
V gene: TRBV7-8; CDR3 length: 18; D gene: -; J gene: TRBJ1-6; CDR3 protein: CASSEKFDGGSYNSPLHF; CDR3 DNA: TGTGCCAGCAGCGAGAAATTCGACGGAGGCTCCTATAATTCACCCCTCCACTTT
V gene: TRBV19; CDR3 length: 16; D gene: -; J gene: TRBJ1-1; CDR3 protein: CASSIDSGGLDTEAFF; CDR3 DNA: TGTGCCAGTAGTATAGATTCGGGGGGGCTGGACACTGAAGCTTTCTTT
V gene: TRBV30; CDR3 length: 17; D gene: -; J gene: TRBJ1-3; CDR3 protein: CAWSVQPPGASGNTIYF; CDR3 DNA: TGTGCCTGGAGTGTACAGCCCCCAGGGGCATCTGGAAACACCATATATTTT
V gene: TRBV9; CDR3 length: 14; D gene: -; J gene: TRBJ2-1; CDR3 protein: CASSVAGDANEQFF; CDR3 DNA: TGTGCCAGCAGCGTCGCAGGGGACGCCAATGAGCAGTTCTTC
V gene: TRBV4-3; CDR3 length: 17; D gene: TRBD2; J gene: TRBJ2-7; CDR3 protein: CASSQGRQAGSSYEQYF; CDR3 DNA: TGCGCCAGCAGCCAAGGCCGCCAAGCGGGGAGCTCCTACGAGCAGTACTTC
V gene: TRBV7-9; CDR3 length: 14; D gene: -; J gene: TRBJ1-1; CDR3 protein: CASSLNAGGTEAFF; CDR3 DNA: TGTGCCAGCAGCTTAAATGCGGGGGGCACTGAAGCTTTCTTT
V gene: TRBV5-1; CDR3 length: 16; D gene: -; J gene: TRBJ2-7; CDR3 protein: CASSRLGQESSYEQYF; CDR3 DNA: TGCGCCAGCAGCCGACTAGGACAGGAAAGCTCCTACGAGCAGTACTTC
V gene: TRBV19; CDR3 length: 15; D gene: TRBD1; J gene: TRBJ1-5; CDR3 protein: CASSWTGRSNQPQHF; CDR3 DNA: TGTGCCAGTAGTTGGACAGGACGATCGAATCAGCCCCAGCATTTT
V gene: TRBV5-4; CDR3 length: 19; D gene: -; J gene: TRBJ1-1; CDR3 protein: CASSLGHPGAGVMFTEAFF; CDR3 DNA: TGTGCCAGCAGCTTGGGGCATCCTGGGGCAGGGGTCATGTTCACTGAAGCTTTCTTT